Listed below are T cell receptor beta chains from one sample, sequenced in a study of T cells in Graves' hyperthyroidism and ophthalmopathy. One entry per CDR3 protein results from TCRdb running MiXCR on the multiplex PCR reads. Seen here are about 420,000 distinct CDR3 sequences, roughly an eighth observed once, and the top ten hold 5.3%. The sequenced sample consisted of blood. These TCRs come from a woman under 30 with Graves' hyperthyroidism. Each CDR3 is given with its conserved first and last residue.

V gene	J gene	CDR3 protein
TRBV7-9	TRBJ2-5	CASSLRLKETQYF
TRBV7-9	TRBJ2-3	CASSLGNTVAVDTQYF
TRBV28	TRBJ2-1	CASSFPLVNEQFF
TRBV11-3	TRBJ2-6	CASSLGQPLLKANVLTF
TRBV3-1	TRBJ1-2	CASSQDKGGYTF
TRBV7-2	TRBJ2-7	CASSYRDYQYEQYF
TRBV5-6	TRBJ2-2	CASSLDGTVFTGELFF
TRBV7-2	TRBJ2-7	CASSLELAGGVGEQYF
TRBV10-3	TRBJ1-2	CAISDGGGYTF
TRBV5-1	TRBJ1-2	CASSEGQGSGYTF
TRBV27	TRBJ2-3	CASRPPGGPQYF
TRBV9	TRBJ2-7	CASSVGVTSYEQYF
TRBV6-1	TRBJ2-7	CASRPDRGVSYEQYF
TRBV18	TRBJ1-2	CASSSLRTVHGYTF
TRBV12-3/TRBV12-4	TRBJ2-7	CASSPGTGGEQYF
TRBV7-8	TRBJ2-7	CASSGGTDYEQYF
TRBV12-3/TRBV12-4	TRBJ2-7	CASSSVLGKYEQYF
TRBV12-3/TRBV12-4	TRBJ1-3	CASSPRWAAMSGNTIYF
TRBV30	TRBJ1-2	CAWSVDSNYGYTF
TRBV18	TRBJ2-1	CASSPTAGNEQFF
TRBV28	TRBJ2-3	CASSSSGGQGLTDTQYF
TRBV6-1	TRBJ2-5	CASSPEWGGQETQYF
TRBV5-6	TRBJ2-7	CASSLASSGRRTNEQYF
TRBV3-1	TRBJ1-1	CASSQETGMNTEAFF
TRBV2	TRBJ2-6	CASSGDGREANVLTF
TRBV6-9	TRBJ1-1	CASSYPDRTEAFF
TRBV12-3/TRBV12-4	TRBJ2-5	CASKSPSGGKTQYF
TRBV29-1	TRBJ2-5	CSLASGAYQETQYF
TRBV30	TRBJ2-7	CAWSVGRKTYEQYF